This section outlines one T cell receptor beta chain sequence together with its context. It was with 60 Vbeta and 13 Jbeta primers that the PCR ran. This table comes from immunoSEQ multiplex PCR, and its TCRdb copy is limited to in-frame clones, with some not included. The data show approximately 150,000 clones, and the top ten clones hold 2.2%. This entry comes from a study of cytomegalovirus exposure and HLA in healthy donors. Background on the study: The Caucasian-associated ancestry cluster contained approximately 81% of the approximately 390 genotyped donors.

This CDR3 has 12 amino acids. V lost 3 bases and J lost 12, with 11 bases in between. The germline V gene encodes CDR1 SNHLY and CDR2 FYNNEI. The origin of this receptor is a woman younger than 35 in good health and CMV-seronegative. The gene calls are TRBV2 and TRBJ1-4, with D perhaps matching TRBD1 (6 bases). Material for sequencing was PBMCs. Here the CDR3 DNA reads TGTGCCAGCAGTGAGACAGGTTACGAACTGTTTTTT. This sequence encodes CASSETGYELFF. Variable domain in full (rest from reference TRBV2 and TRBJ1-4): EPEVTQTPSHQVTQMGQEVILRCVPISNHLYFYWYRQILGQKVEFLVSFYNNEISEKSEIFDDQFSVERPDGSNFTLKIRSTKLEDSAMYFCASSETGYELFFGSGTQLSVL.